This is a list of T cell receptor beta chains from one sample in a study of blood T cell repertoires in COVID-19. Clones were read by immunoSEQ multiplex PCR, and TCRdb kept only the in-frame ones, dropping some. The repertoire holds some 110,000 clones, approximately 89% seen once, with roughly 3.2% in the top ten. The sequenced sample consisted of peripheral blood. The source of these receptors is a woman older than 75 with COVID-19, enrolled during active disease. Each CDR3 is given with its conserved first and last residue. The D gene is left open where the match is weak. Where a row states a size, it is once, few, many or the class of an expanded clone; other rows omit it.

d_gene	v_gene	j_gene	abundance	CDR3aa	CDR3nt
TRBD1	TRBV28	TRBJ1-6	-	CASSYLTGAISPLHF	TGTGCCAGCAGTTACTTGACAGGGGCAATCTCACCCCTCCACTTT
-	TRBV3-1/TRBV3-2	TRBJ1-5	-	CASSQAVNQPQHF	TGTGCCAGCAGCCAGGCGGTCAATCAGCCCCAGCATTTT
-	TRBV21-1	TRBJ2-1	-	CASSPLCEQFF	TGTGCCAGCAGCCCCCTGTGTGAGCAGTTCTTC
-	TRBV5-1	TRBJ2-7	-	CASSLEGVEQYF	TGCGCCAGCAGCTTGGAGGGAGTTGAGCAGTACTTC
TRBD1	TRBV24-1	TRBJ1-2	-	CATSDMTGSYGYTF	TGTGCCACCAGTGACATGACAGGGAGCTATGGCTACACCTTC
TRBD1	TRBV5-1	TRBJ1-1	-	CASSLTGTGDPATEAFF	TGCGCCAGCAGCTTAACCGGGACAGGGGATCCGGCCACTGAAGCTTTCTTT
TRBD2	TRBV7-2	TRBJ2-1	-	CASSLNSGRPYNEQFF	TGTGCCAGCAGCTTAAATAGCGGGAGGCCCTACAATGAGCAGTTCTTC
TRBD1	TRBV5-1	TRBJ1-2	few	CASSAGTGRVNYGYTF	TGCGCCAGCAGCGCTGGGACAGGGCGAGTGAACTATGGCTACACCTTC
-	TRBV9	TRBJ1-2	-	CASSPRPDNPTDGYTF	TGTGCCAGCAGCCCAAGGCCCGACAACCCCACGGATGGCTACACCTTC
-	TRBV28	TRBJ1-5	-	CATTYSNQPQHF	TGTGCCACCACCTATAGCAATCAGCCCCAGCATTTT
-	TRBV28	TRBJ2-7	-	CASNDGGAAYEQYF	TGTGCCAGCAACGATGGTGGAGCCGCCTACGAGCAGTACTTC
-	TRBV4-3	TRBJ1-1	-	CASSQVRSGNQNTEAFF	TGCGCCAGCAGCCAAGTCAGATCCGGGAACCAGAACACTGAAGCTTTCTTT
TRBD1	TRBV5-4	TRBJ2-1	-	CASRIDRASYNEQFF	TGTGCCAGCAGGATAGACAGGGCCTCCTACAATGAGCAGTTCTTC
-	TRBV4-3	TRBJ2-1	-	CASSRGGYNEQFF	TGCGCCAGCAGCCGAGGAGGGTACAATGAGCAGTTCTTC
TRBD1	TRBV9	TRBJ2-3	-	CASSAQGIDTQYF	TGTGCCAGCAGCGCACAGGGGATAGATACGCAGTATTTT
-	TRBV11-3	TRBJ2-1	-	CASSHGGPGVNEQFF	TGTGCCAGCAGCCATGGAGGGCCGGGAGTTAACGAGCAGTTCTTC
-	TRBV28	TRBJ2-7	-	CASSGGDNSYEQYF	TGTGCCAGCAGTGGGGGGGACAACTCCTACGAGCAGTACTTC
TRBD1	TRBV7-2	TRBJ1-1	-	CASSVGQAGEAFF	TGTGCCAGCAGCGTGGGACAGGCAGGTGAAGCTTTCTTT
-	TRBV19	TRBJ1-5	-	CASSIPLSGGNQPQHF	TGTGCCAGTAGTATACCCCTTTCGGGGGGCAATCAGCCCCAGCATTTT
-	TRBV7-2	TRBJ2-3	-	CASSLGGRTDTQYF	TGTGCCAGCAGCTTGGGGGGGCGCACAGATACGCAGTATTTT
-	TRBV19	TRBJ2-3	-	CASSPRHTDTQYF	TGTGCCAGTAGTCCACGACACACAGATACGCAGTATTTT
-	TRBV19	TRBJ1-2	-	CASSRGTNYGYTF	TGTGCCAGTAGTCGTGGCACTAACTATGGCTACACCTTC
-	TRBV7-9	TRBJ2-1	-	CASSSRLRSSYNEQFF	TGTGCCAGCAGCTCGAGACTACGGAGCTCCTACAATGAGCAGTTCTTC
TRBD2	TRBV4-2	TRBJ2-3	-	CASSQDGGGRSRLGTDTQYF	TGTGCCAGCAGCCAAGATGGCGGGGGGAGAAGTCGTTTGGGCACAGATACGCAGTATTTT
-	TRBV3-1/TRBV3-2	TRBJ2-2	-	CASSQAGASQGSTGELFF	TGTGCCAGCAGCCAGGCTGGGGCTTCCCAGGGGAGCACCGGGGAGCTGTTTTTT
TRBD1	TRBV18	TRBJ1-2	-	CASSPLQGGGDGYTF	TGTGCCAGCTCACCACTTCAGGGGGGAGGAGATGGCTACACCTTC
TRBD1	TRBV11-3	TRBJ2-3	-	CASSRSDRTADTQYF	TGTGCCAGCAGCCGATCGGACAGGACCGCAGATACGCAGTATTTT
-	TRBV5-1	TRBJ1-2	-	CASSLRTEESYGYTF	TGCGCCAGCAGCTTACGGACTGAAGAAAGCTATGGCTACACCTTC
-	TRBV5-8	TRBJ2-5	-	CASSLGYSYQETQYF	TGTGCCAGCAGCTTGGGTTACAGCTACCAAGAGACCCAGTACTTC
TRBD2	TRBV10-3	TRBJ2-3	-	CAIGDLSGRGSSTDTQYF	TGTGCCATCGGGGATCTTAGCGGGAGGGGTTCTAGCACAGATACGCAGTATTTT
-	TRBV5-1	TRBJ1-4	-	CASSLEGSGGVDEKLFF	TGCGCCAGCAGCTTGGAGGGTTCCGGGGGAGTCGATGAAAAACTGTTTTTT
TRBD1	TRBV18	TRBJ1-2	-	CASSSNGQGFYGYTF	TGTGCCAGCTCATCAAACGGACAGGGATTTTATGGCTACACCTTC
-	TRBV4-2	TRBJ1-2	-	CASSQDRDTSGYTF	TGTGCCAGCAGCCAAGATCGCGACACGTCCGGCTACACCTTC
-	TRBV4-2	TRBJ2-3	once	CASSQEGGRADTQYF	TGTGCCAGCAGCCAAGAGGGGGGGCGCGCAGATACGCAGTATTTT
-	TRBV5-1	TRBJ2-3	-	CASSLVRGSTDTQYF	TGCGCCAGCAGCTTGGTTAGGGGAAGCACAGATACGCAGTATTTT
-	TRBV4-2	TRBJ1-6	-	CASSQDLANNSPLHF	TGTGCCAGCAGCCAAGATCTTGCGAACAATTCACCCCTCCACTTT
TRBD2	TRBV6-2/TRBV6-3	TRBJ2-1	-	CASSYELAGVGEQFF	TGTGCCAGCAGTTACGAATTAGCGGGAGTGGGTGAGCAGTTCTTC
-	TRBV9	TRBJ1-2	-	CASSVDPGNGYGYTF	TGTGCCAGCAGCGTAGATCCGGGAAATGGCTATGGCTACACCTTC
TRBD2	TRBV6-2/TRBV6-3	TRBJ2-2	-	CASSYDLEREGRGGELFF	TGTGCCAGCAGTTACGACCTCGAGCGGGAGGGCCGAGGCGGGGAGCTGTTTTTT